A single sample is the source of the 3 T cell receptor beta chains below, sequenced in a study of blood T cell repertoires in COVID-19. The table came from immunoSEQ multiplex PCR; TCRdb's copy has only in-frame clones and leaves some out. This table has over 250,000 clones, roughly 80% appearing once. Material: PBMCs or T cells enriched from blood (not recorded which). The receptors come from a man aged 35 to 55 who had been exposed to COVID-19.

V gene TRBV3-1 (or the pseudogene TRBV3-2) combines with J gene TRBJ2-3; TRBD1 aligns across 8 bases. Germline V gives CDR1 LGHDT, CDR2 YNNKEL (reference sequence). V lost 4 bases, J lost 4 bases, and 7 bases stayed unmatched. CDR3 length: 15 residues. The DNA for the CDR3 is TGTGCCAGCAGCCCACCTCCGGGACAGGCAGATACGCAGTATTTT. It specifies CASSPPPGQADTQYF.

CDR3 DNA sequence: TGTGCCAGCAGTTTATCGGGAGGGTTGGGCACTGAAGCTTTCTTT. It specifies CASSLSGGLGTEAFF. The rearrangement joins TRBV27 to TRBJ1-1, with no clear D. This CDR3 comprises 15 residues. CDR1 and CDR2 (germline): MNHEY, SMNVEV (reference sequence). V was cut by 0 bases and J by 4 bases, with 12 bases left in between.

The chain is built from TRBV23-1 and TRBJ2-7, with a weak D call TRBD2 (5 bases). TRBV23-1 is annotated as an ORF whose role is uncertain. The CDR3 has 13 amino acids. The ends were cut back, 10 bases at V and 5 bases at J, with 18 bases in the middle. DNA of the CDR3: TGCGCCAACTCGCGGAGGTTCGTAGACGAGCAGTACTTC. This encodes CANSRRFVDEQYF.